One sample yielded the 20 T cell receptor beta chains listed below, sequenced in a study of blood T cell repertoires in COVID-19. Method: immunoSEQ multiplex PCR; TCRdb's copy keeps in-frame clones and lacks some. The sample carries 200,000 to 250,000 clones, approximately 80% recorded once. What was sequenced was PBMCs or T cells enriched from blood (not recorded which). The receptors stem from a man aged 60 to 75 who had recovered from COVID-19.

The CDR3 here is CAISEYQGSTGYTF. In nucleotides, the CDR3 is TGTGCCATCAGTGAGTACCAGGGTAGTACTGGCTACACCTTC. This chain joins TRBV10-3 and TRBJ1-2, with D perhaps TRBD1 (5 bases). The CDR3 spans 14 residues. Looked up from germline, CDR1 is ENHRY and CDR2 is SYGVKD. The ends were cut back, 1 base at V and 7 bases at J, with 13 bases in the middle.

The chain uses TRBV7-2 and TRBJ1-1, with D possibly matching TRBD1 (5 bases). The V end lost 4 bases, the J end lost 5 bases, and 8 bases lay between the germline ends. Germline V gives CDR1 SGHTA, CDR2 FQGNSA. The CDR3 length is 12 residues. The CDR3 reads CASSWGGTEAFF. The CDR3, as DNA: TGTGCCAGCAGCTGGGGGGGGACTGAAGCTTTCTTT.

This clone was recorded a few times. This chain links TRBV15 with TRBJ1-2, with 7 bases lining up with TRBD1. Germline lookup yields CDR1 LNHNV and CDR2 YYDKDF (reference sequence). The CDR3 extends over 16 amino acids. V trimming: 2 bases; J trimming: 0 bases; junction bases outside the gene matches: 6. For the CDR3, the DNA is TGTGCCACCAGCAGATTCACAGGGGATGCTAACTATGGCTACACCTTC. Protein: CATSRFTGDANYGYTF.

V is TRBV7-2 and J is TRBJ2-5, with 9 bases matching TRBD2. Germline trimming cut 2 bases from V and 1 base from J; bases unmatched to any gene: 2. The germline CDR1 and CDR2 sequences are SGHTA and FQGNSA. The CDR3 is 15 amino acids. CDR3 nucleotides: TGTGCCAGCAGCTTACCGCGGGGGGGCCAAGAGACCCAGTACTTC. Amino acid sequence: CASSLPRGGQETQYF.

CDR3 DNA: TGTGCCAGCAGCCAGATGGCGGCTTTTACATTGGCTGGGGCCAACGTCCTGACTTTC. Protein product: CASSQMAAFTLAGANVLTF. The V gene is TRBV4-2, the J gene TRBJ2-6, with no clear D. With 3 bases removed from V and 2 bases from J, the gap between germline ends came to 20 bases. This CDR3 spans 19 amino acids. Germline V gives CDR1 LGHNA, CDR2 YNFKEQ.

The chain uses TRBV7-8 and TRBJ2-5; weak D call: TRBD1 (5 bases). Trimming pared 6 bases from V and 3 bases from J, leaving 14 bases between. The CDR3 sequence is 14 residues long. Germline values: CDR1 SGHVS, CDR2 FQNEAQ. Written as DNA, the CDR3 is TGTGCCAGCAGTCTCCTTGACAGCGAAGAGACCCAGTACTTC. It codes for CASSLLDSEETQYF. Full variable domain (missing parts from reference TRBV7-8 and TRBJ2-5): GAGVSQSPRYKVAKRGQDVALRCDPISGHVSLFWYQQALGQGPEFLTYFQNEAQLDKSGLPSDRFFAERPEGSVSTLKIQRTQQEDSAVYLCASSLLDSEETQYFGPGTRLLVL.

This sequence joins TRBV7-2 and TRBJ1-2; D may be TRBD1 (6 bases). Trimming left V 0 bases short and J 3 bases short, with 20 bases between. Germline V gene lookup returns CDR1 SGHTA and CDR2 FQGNSA. This CDR3 is built from 18 residues. The CDR3: CASSLAIFGGAADYGYTF. The CDR3 DNA follows: TGTGCCAGCAGCTTAGCAATCTTTGGGGGGGCGGCGGACTATGGCTACACCTTC.

This clone was observed once. The rearrangement links TRBV10-3 to TRBJ2-5, with a tentative D call TRBD1 (6 bases). The CDR3 has 13 amino acids. V dropped 6 bases and J dropped 2 bases, with 10 bases sitting between them. Germline V CDR1 and CDR2: ENHRY, SYGVKD. CDR3 sequence reads: CAIRPGHQETQYF. As DNA, the CDR3 is TGTGCCATCAGGCCGGGACATCAAGAGACCCAGTACTTC.

The chain combines TRBV10-2 with TRBJ1-6; the match to TRBD1 covers 8 bases. The germline V gene has CDR1 WSHSY and CDR2 SAAADI. The CDR3 has 13 amino acids. V dropped 10 bases and J dropped 12; count of bases not matched to a gene: 11. The CDR3 DNA reads as TGCGCCACCGAGGGACAGGCGTCCGGACCCCTCCACTTT. This encodes CATEGQASGPLHF.

J is TRBJ2-1 and V is TRBV10-3; D call uncertain. The CDR3 has 15 amino acids. Germline CDR1 reads ENHRY; CDR2 reads SYGVKD. Trimming removed 0 bases from V and 8 bases from J, with 14 bases in between. CDR3 in amino acids: CAISESNNPIDEQFF. CDR3 nucleotides: TGTGCCATCAGTGAGTCGAATAATCCAATAGATGAGCAGTTCTTC.

This clone was observed a single time. The J gene is TRBJ2-1, the V gene TRBV9, with unresolved D. The CDR3 contains 16 residues. Germline CDR1 is SGDLS and CDR2 is YYNGEE. With 0 bases removed from V and 6 bases from J, the gap between germline ends came to 16 bases. CDR3 sequence: CASSVALAADINEQFF. The CDR3 coding sequence is TGTGCCAGCAGCGTAGCCCTCGCGGCGGATATCAATGAGCAGTTCTTC. Looking up the rest from reference TRBV9 and TRBJ2-1 gives the full variable domain: DSGVTQTPKHLITATGQRVTLRCSPRSGDLSVYWYQQSLDQGLQFLIQYYNGEERAKGNILERFSAQQFPDLHSELNLSSLELGDSALYFCASSVALAADINEQFFGPGTRLTVL.

The chain links TRBV4-1 to TRBJ1-2; D possibly corresponds to TRBD1 (5 bases). Looked up from germline, CDR1 is MGHRA and CDR2 is YSYEKL. CDR3 size: 14 residues. V dropped 0 bases and J dropped 6 bases, with 11 bases sitting between them. This CDR3 is CASSQDQQVNGYTF. The DNA of the CDR3 is TGCGCCAGCAGCCAAGATCAACAGGTTAATGGCTACACCTTC.

CDR3 DNA: TGTGCCAGTAGGAGCTCCTATAATTCACCCCTCCACTTT. Translated: CASRSSYNSPLHF. The rearrangement joins TRBV19 to TRBJ1-6; D unresolved. This CDR3 has 13 residues. Germline lookup yields CDR1 LNHDA and CDR2 SQIVND (reference sequence). Trimming took off 6 bases at V and 0 bases at J, with 3 bases between the two ends.

The chain couples TRBV11-2 to TRBJ2-7; tentatively, D is TRBD1 (5 bases). V was clipped by 0 bases and J by 4 bases, with 10 bases between them. The CDR3 consists of 14 residues. Germline CDR1 is SGHAT and CDR2 is FQNNGV. The DNA for the CDR3 is TGTGCCAGCAGCTTAGAGGTAAAGGGGTACGAGCAGTACTTC. Translation gives CASSLEVKGYEQYF. The full variable domain, completed using reference TRBV11-2 and TRBJ2-7, is EAGVAQSPRYKIIEKRQSVAFWCNPISGHATLYWYQQILGQGPKLLIQFQNNGVVDDSQLPKDRFSAERLKGVDSTLKIQPAKLEDSAVYLCASSLEVKGYEQYFGPGTRLTVT.

J is TRBJ1-1 and V is TRBV29-1, with TRBD1 as a possible D gene (5 bases). This CDR3 is built from 12 residues. Per the germline V gene, CDR1 is SQVTM and CDR2 is ANQGSEA. The V end lost 4 bases, the J end lost 5 bases, and 11 bases lay between the germline ends. As DNA, the CDR3 is TGCAGCGTTGGGGGGAGGGGTACTGAAGCTTTCTTT. Amino acid sequence: CSVGGRGTEAFF.

This sequence joins TRBV7-2 and TRBJ1-5; no reliable D call. CDR1 is SGHTA, CDR2 FQGNSA, per germline. This CDR3 is 13 amino acids long. Trimming removed 5 bases at V and 9 bases at J, with 14 bases between. The CDR3 DNA is TGTGCCAGCAGCGAGAAACGGGAGTTGCCCCAGCATTTT. Its protein is CASSEKRELPQHF.

This clone was seen just once. The chain combines TRBV7-3 with TRBJ2-5; 7 positions agree with TRBD1. The junction had 1 base not matched to a gene; V was cut back by 2 bases and J by 1 base. The CDR3 sequence is 14 residues long. Germline V lookup: CDR1 SGHTA, CDR2 FQGTGA. The CDR3 region has the DNA TGTGCCAGCAGCTTAGGGACAGCCCAAGAGACCCAGTACTTC. This gives the protein CASSLGTAQETQYF.

The chain joins TRBV7-2 to TRBJ1-6; D is undetermined. The CDR3 is 13 residues long. The germline V and J ends were trimmed by 2 bases and 10 bases, with 9 bases remaining between them. Per the germline V gene, CDR1 is SGHTA and CDR2 is FQGNSA. The CDR3 DNA reads as TGTGCCAGCAGCTTACCGGGATCCTCACCCCTCCACTTT. It translates to CASSLPGSSPLHF.

Only one count was recorded for this clone. V gene TRBV10-3 combines with J gene TRBJ2-7; perhaps TRBD1 as D (5 bases). CDR1 and CDR2 from the germline V gene are ENHRY and SYGVKD. The CDR3 spans 13 residues. The germline V and J ends were trimmed by 5 bases and 6 bases, with 14 bases remaining between them. This CDR3 is CAISLGVDREQYF. CDR3 coding DNA: TGTGCCATCAGTCTAGGGGTAGATCGCGAGCAGTACTTC.

The chain uses TRBV5-3 and TRBJ2-7, with TRBD1 matching over 9 bases. TRBV5-3 counts as an open reading frame of uncertain function. This CDR3 region has 20 residues. V shed 5 bases, J shed 3 bases, and the junction held 24 bases outside the gene matches. In DNA form, the CDR3 reads TGTGCCAGAAGTCAGAGACTCCGTCGGGACAGGGACGACGGTTGCTACGAGCAGTACTTC. Amino acid sequence: CARSQRLRRDRDDGCYEQYF.